Listed here are 10 T cell receptor beta chains from one sample, sequenced in a study of blood T cell repertoires in COVID-19. Produced via immunoSEQ multiplex PCR; TCRdb's table is partial and in-frame only. The sample has about 240,000 clones, around 87% seen once. The sequenced sample was PBMCs or T cells enriched from blood (not recorded which). The receptor source for this set is a woman aged 40 to 50 with acute COVID-19.

The chain carries TRBV11-3 and TRBJ1-1; 8 nucleotides match TRBD1. Germline lookup yields CDR1 SGHNT and CDR2 YENEEA. Trimming took 5 bases from V and 1 from J; bases not matched to a gene: 3. The CDR3 sequence is 14 residues long. CDR3 in DNA: TGTGCCAGCAGCGCAGGGGGCGCGAACACTGAAGCTTTCTTT. Its protein is CASSAGGANTEAFF.

This chain links TRBV14 with TRBJ1-2, with D perhaps TRBD1 (6 bases). The CDR3 is made up of 15 amino acids. Germline CDR1 and CDR2: SGHDN and FVKESK. The ends were cut back, 1 base at V and 3 bases at J, with 12 bases in the middle. The CDR3 is CASSQGDRLDYGYTF. DNA for the CDR3: TGTGCCAGCAGCCAAGGAGACAGGTTGGACTATGGCTACACCTTC.

The chain carries TRBV7-9 and TRBJ2-3; no clear D. Germline assignment: CDR1 SEHNR and CDR2 FQNEAQ (reference sequence). This CDR3 spans 13 amino acids. The V and J ends lost 5 bases and 2 bases respectively, with 8 bases between them. The CDR3 loop reads CASSQAPTDTQYF. The CDR3, as DNA: TGTGCCAGCAGCCAAGCGCCCACAGATACGCAGTATTTT.

V and J are TRBV10-2 and TRBJ2-2, with 10 bases aligning to TRBD2. The junction had 4 bases not matched to a gene; V was cut back by 6 bases and J by 0 bases. The length of the CDR3 is 16 residues. Germline CDR1 WSHSY, CDR2 SAAADI. For the CDR3, the DNA is TGCGCCAGCAGCCCAGCGGGAGGGCCGAACACCGGGGAGCTGTTTTTT. Translated, it gives CASSPAGGPNTGELFF.

The chain employs TRBV10-3 and TRBJ1-1, with 7 positions matching TRBD1. This CDR3 contains 15 residues. V lost 10 bases and J lost 2; bases outside the gene matches: 13. Germline CDR1 is ENHRY and CDR2 is SYGVKD. The CDR3 DNA reads TGTGCCACCGAGAGAGCCAGACAGGGCAACACTGAAGCTTTCTTT. Translating gives CATERARQGNTEAFF.

This chain connects TRBV2 to TRBJ2-7; 9 bases map to TRBD1. The ends lost 2 bases at V and 0 bases at J; junction bases unmatched: 8. The germline CDR1 and CDR2 sequences are SNHLY and FYNNEI. This CDR3 has 17 amino acids. The CDR3 region has the DNA TGTGCCAGCAGTGAAAAAGGGTCGGGACAGGGCTCCTACGAGCAGTACTTC. Protein: CASSEKGSGQGSYEQYF.

This chain uses TRBV5-1 with TRBJ2-3; D might be TRBD1 (6 bases). CDR1 and CDR2 from the germline V gene are SGHRS and YFSETQ. V lost 0 bases, J lost 3 bases, and 14 bases lay in between. The CDR3 has 16 residues. CDR3 DNA: TGCGCCAGCAGCTTGGCGGGTGTCCAGGGGACAGATACGCAGTATTTT. This translates into CASSLAGVQGTDTQYF. Supplemented by reference TRBV5-1 and TRBJ2-3, the full variable domain reads KAGVTQTPRYLIKTRGQQVTLSCSPISGHRSVSWYQQTPGQGLQFLFEYFSETQRNKGNFPGRFSGRQFSNSRSEMNVSTLELGDSALYLCASSLAGVQGTDTQYFGPGTRLTVL.

This rearrangement joins TRBV7-8 to TRBJ2-1; 11 bases fit TRBD2. V lost 1 base, J lost 6 bases, and 5 bases stayed unmatched. CDR1 is SGHVS, CDR2 FQNEAQ, per germline. There are 16 residues in the CDR3. The CDR3 DNA reads TGTGCCAGCAGCTTAGTGGGGACTAGCGGAGTCAATGAGCAGTTCTTC. It codes for CASSLVGTSGVNEQFF.

The chain couples TRBV4-1 to TRBJ2-1; 7 bases fit TRBD2. Germline lookup yields CDR1 MGHRA and CDR2 YSYEKL. J lost 8 bases, V lost 3 bases, and 16 bases had no gene match. The CDR3 contains 17 residues. CDR3 coding DNA: TGCGCCAGCAGCCAGATCGAGCAGCGGGAATTGCCCGATGAGCAGTTCTTC. It codes for CASSQIEQRELPDEQFF.

The J gene is TRBJ2-7, the V gene TRBV19; 7 bases line up with TRBD1. CDR1 and CDR2 from the germline V gene are LNHDA and SQIVND (reference sequence). There are 12 residues in the CDR3. Trimming at V came to 6 bases and at J to 8 bases, leaving 7 bases not matched to a gene. The chain's CDR3 is CASSGTAAQQYF. The DNA of the CDR3 is TGTGCCAGTAGCGGGACAGCGGCACAGCAGTACTTC.